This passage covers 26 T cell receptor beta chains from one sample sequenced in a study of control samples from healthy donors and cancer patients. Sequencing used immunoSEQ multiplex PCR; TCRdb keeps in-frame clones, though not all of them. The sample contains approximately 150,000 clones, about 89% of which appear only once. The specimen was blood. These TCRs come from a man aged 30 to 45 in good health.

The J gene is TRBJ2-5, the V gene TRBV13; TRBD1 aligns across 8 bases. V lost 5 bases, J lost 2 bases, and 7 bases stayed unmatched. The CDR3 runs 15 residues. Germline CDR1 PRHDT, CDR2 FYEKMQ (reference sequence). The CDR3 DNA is TGTGCCAGCAGCCCCGCGGGACAGGCACAAGAGACCCAGTACTTC. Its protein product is CASSPAGQAQETQYF.

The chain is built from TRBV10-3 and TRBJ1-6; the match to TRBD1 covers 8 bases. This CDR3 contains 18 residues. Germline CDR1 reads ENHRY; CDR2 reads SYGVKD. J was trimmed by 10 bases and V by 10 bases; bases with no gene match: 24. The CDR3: CASQHEIGQGRRESPLHF. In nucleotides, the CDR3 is TGTGCCAGCCAACACGAAATTGGACAGGGCCGCCGGGAATCACCCCTCCACTTT.

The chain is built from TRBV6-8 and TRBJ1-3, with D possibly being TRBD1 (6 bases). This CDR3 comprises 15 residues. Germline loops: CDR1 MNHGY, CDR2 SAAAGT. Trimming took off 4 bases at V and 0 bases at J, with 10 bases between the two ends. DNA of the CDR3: TGTGCCAGCAGTTGGTGGGACATCTCTGGAAACACCATATATTTT. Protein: CASSWWDISGNTIYF.

The CDR3 region has the DNA TGTGCCAGCAGTCCGGATGCGGGGACCTATCAGCCCCAGCATTTT. Protein product: CASSPDAGTYQPQHF. V is TRBV27 and J is TRBJ1-5; a weak D match, TRBD1 (5 bases). CDR1 MNHEY and CDR2 SMNVEV come from the germline V gene (reference sequence). This CDR3 region has 15 residues. Trimming shortened V by 5 bases and J by 5 bases, and 16 bases separated the two germline ends.

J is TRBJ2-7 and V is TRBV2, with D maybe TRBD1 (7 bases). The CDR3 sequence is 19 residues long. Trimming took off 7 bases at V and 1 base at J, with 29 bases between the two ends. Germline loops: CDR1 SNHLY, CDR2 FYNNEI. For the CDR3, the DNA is TGTGCCAGCATCGGGACAGATCCCAATGGAGGGAGTAGTTCCTACGAGCAGTACTTC. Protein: CASIGTDPNGGSSSYEQYF.

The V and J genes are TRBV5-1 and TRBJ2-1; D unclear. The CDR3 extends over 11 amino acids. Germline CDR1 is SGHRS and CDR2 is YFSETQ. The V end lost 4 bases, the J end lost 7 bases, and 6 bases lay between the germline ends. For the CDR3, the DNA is TGCGCCAGCAGCACCGGGAATGAGCAGTTCTTC. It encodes CASSTGNEQFF. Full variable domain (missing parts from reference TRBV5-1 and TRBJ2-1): KAGVTQTPRYLIKTRGQQVTLSCSPISGHRSVSWYQQTPGQGLQFLFEYFSETQRNKGNFPGRFSGRQFSNSRSEMNVSTLELGDSALYLCASSTGNEQFFGPGTRLTVL.

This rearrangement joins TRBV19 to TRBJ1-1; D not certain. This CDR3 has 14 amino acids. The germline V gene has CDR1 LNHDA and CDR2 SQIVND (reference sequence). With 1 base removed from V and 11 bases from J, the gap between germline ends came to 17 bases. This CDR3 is CASSIAGGSGWAFF. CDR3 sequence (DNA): TGTGCCAGTAGTATAGCAGGAGGGTCGGGGTGGGCTTTCTTT.

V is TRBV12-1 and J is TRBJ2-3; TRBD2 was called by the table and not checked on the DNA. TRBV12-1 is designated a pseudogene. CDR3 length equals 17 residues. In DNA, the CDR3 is TGTGCCAGCACCACGGGGAGGGGGTCTCGCCTCACAGATACGCAGTATTTT. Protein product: CASTTGRGSRLTDTQYF.

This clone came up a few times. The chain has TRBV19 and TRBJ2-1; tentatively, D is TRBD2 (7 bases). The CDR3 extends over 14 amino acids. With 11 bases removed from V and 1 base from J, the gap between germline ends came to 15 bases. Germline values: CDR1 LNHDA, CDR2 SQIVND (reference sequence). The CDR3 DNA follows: TGTGCCTCGGAGGGGGGGCGATCCTACAATGAGCAGTTCTTC. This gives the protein CASEGGRSYNEQFF. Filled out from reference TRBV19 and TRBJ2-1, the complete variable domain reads DGGITQSPKYLFRKEGQNVTLSCEQNLNHDAMYWYRQDPGQGLRLIYYSQIVNDFQKGDIAEGYSVSREKKESFPLTVTSAQKNPTAFYLCASEGGRSYNEQFFGPGTRLTVL.

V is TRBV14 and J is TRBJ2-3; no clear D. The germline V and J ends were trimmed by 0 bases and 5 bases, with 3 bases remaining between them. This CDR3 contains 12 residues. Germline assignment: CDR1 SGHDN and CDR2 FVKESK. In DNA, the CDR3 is TGTGCCAGCAGCCAAGAAAGAGATACGCAGTATTTT. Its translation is CASSQERDTQYF.

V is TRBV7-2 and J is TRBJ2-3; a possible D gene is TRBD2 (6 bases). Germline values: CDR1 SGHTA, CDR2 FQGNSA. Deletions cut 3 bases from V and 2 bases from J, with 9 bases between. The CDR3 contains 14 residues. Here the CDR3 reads CASSLGGLTDTQYF. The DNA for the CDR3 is TGTGCCAGCAGCTTGGGGGGACTCACAGATACGCAGTATTTT.

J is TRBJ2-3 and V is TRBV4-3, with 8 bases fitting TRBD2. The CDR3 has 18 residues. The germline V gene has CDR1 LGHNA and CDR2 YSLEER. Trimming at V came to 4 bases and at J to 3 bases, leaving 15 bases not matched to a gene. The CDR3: CASSRTGGKLTSTDTQYF. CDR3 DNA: TGCGCCAGCAGCCGGACGGGGGGGAAGCTTACTAGTACAGATACGCAGTATTTT.

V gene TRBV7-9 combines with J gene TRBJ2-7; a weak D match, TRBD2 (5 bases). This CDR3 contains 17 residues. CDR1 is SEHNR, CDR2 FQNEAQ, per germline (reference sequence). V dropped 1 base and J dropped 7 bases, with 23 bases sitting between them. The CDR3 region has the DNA TGTGCCAGCAGCTTAGGGACCAGGCGTACGGGGTTTTGGGAGCAGTACTTC. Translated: CASSLGTRRTGFWEQYF. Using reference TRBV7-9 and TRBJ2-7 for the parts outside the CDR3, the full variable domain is DTGVSQNPRHKITKRGQNVTFRCDPISEHNRLYWYRQTLGQGPEFLTYFQNEAQLEKSRLLSDRFSAERPKGSFSTLEIQRTEQGDSAMYLCASSLGTRRTGFWEQYFGPGTRLTVT.

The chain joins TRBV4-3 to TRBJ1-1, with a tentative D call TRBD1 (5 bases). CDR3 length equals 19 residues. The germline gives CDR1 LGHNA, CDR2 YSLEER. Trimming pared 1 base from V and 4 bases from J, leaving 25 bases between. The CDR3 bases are TGCGCCAGCAGCCAAGTTTCGGACAAGAGCTACAAAGGTGGCACTGAAGCTTTCTTT. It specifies CASSQVSDKSYKGGTEAFF.

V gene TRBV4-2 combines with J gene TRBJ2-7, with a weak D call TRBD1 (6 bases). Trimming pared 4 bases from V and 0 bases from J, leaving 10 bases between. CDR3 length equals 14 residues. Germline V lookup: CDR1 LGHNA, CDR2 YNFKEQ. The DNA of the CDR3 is TGTGCCAGCAGCCGAGAGACAGGCTCCTACGAGCAGTACTTC. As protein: CASSRETGSYEQYF.

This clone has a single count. The CDR3 DNA reads TGTGCCAGCTCACCTCGGGGTATCGGCTATGGCTACACCTTC. It translates to CASSPRGIGYGYTF. This chain uses TRBV18 with TRBJ1-2; the D is unclear. Germline V CDR1 and CDR2: KGHSH, LQKENI. V was clipped by 3 bases and J by 4 bases, with 12 bases between them. The CDR3 covers 14 residues.

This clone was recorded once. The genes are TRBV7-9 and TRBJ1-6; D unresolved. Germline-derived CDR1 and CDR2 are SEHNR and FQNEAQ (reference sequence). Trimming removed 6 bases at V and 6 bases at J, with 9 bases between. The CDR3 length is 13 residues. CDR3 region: CASSSGFNSPLHF. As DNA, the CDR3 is TGTGCCAGCAGTTCGGGGTTTAATTCACCCCTCCACTTT.

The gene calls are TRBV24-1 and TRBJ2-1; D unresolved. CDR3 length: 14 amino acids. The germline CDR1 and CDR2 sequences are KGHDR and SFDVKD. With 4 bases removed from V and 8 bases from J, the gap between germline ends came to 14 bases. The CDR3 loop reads CATSESELGDEQFF. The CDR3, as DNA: TGTGCCACCAGTGAGTCCGAGCTTGGGGATGAGCAGTTCTTC.

The DNA of the CDR3 is TGTGCCACCAGTGATTTAGGAAATTTTCAGTACTTC. This sequence encodes CATSDLGNFQYF. The J gene is TRBJ2-4, the V gene TRBV24-1; the D is unclear. In germline, CDR1 is KGHDR, CDR2 SFDVKD. The CDR3 has 12 residues. Trimming stripped 1 base from V and 11 bases from J, with 8 bases between.

The CDR3 loop is CASSDDNSYEQYF. The CDR3, as DNA: TGTGCCAGCAGTGACGACAATTCCTACGAGCAGTACTTC. V is TRBV2 and J is TRBJ2-7; D is unclear. The CDR3 sequence is 13 residues long. The germline V and J ends were trimmed by 3 bases and 1 base, with 7 bases remaining between them. Germline V gene lookup returns CDR1 SNHLY and CDR2 FYNNEI.

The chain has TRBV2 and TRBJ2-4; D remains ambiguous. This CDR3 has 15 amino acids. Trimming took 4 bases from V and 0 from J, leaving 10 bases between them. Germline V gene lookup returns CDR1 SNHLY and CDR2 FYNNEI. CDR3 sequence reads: CASSVDVLAKNIQYF. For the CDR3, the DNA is TGTGCCAGCAGTGTCGACGTCCTAGCCAAAAACATTCAGTACTTC.

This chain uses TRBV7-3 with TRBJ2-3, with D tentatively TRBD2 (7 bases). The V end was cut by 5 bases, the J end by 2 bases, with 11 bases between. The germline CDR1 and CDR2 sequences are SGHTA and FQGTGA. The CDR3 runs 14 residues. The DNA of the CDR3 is TGTGCCAGCAGCCGTGGGGGGGCCACAGATACGCAGTATTTT. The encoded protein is CASSRGGATDTQYF.

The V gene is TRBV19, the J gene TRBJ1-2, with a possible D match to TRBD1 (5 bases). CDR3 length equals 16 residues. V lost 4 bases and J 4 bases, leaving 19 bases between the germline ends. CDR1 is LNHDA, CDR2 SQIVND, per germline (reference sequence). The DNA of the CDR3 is TGTGCCAGTAGTACCCATCCCGGGACTCCTTTCTATGGCTACACCTTC. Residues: CASSTHPGTPFYGYTF.

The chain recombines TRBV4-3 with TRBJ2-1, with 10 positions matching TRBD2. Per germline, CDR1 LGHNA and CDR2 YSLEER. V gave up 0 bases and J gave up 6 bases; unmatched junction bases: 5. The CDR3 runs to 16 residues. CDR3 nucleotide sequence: TGCGCCAGCAGCCAAGATCTAGCGGGGGAGGGCAATGAGCAGTTCTTC. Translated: CASSQDLAGEGNEQFF.

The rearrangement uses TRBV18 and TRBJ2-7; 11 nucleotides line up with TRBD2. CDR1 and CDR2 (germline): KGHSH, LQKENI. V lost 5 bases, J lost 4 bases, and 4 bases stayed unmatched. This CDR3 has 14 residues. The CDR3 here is CASSWGTSGYEQYF. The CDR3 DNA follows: TGTGCCAGCTCATGGGGGACTAGCGGATACGAGCAGTACTTC.

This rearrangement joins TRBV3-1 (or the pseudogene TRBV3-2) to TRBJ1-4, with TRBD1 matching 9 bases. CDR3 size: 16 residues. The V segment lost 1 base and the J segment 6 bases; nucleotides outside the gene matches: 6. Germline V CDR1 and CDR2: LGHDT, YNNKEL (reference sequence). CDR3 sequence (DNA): TGTGCCAGCAGCCAAGGGACAGGGGCCCCCCATGAAAAACTGTTTTTT. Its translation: CASSQGTGAPHEKLFF.